These T cell receptor beta chains were read from a single sample in a study of T cells after posttransplantation cyclophosphamide. Measured with immunoSEQ multiplex PCR; TCRdb has only the in-frame clones, and not every one. Of tens of thousands of clones detected, approximately 90% appear once; the ten largest clones hold 3.1%. Sequencing was carried out using PBMCs. The receptors were sampled from a woman between 50 and 59 years old in good health and a related stem cell transplant donor. The CDR3 runs from the conserved cysteine through the conserved F or W. Fields, in order: J gene, V gene, clone size, D gene, CDR3 protein. D genes are given only for firm matches. The listing skips clone size in some rows; elsewhere it reads once, few, many or a size class.

>TRBJ2-7|TRBV10-2|-|-
CASTDPPSDEQYF
>TRBJ2-6|TRBV14|-|TRBD1
CASRATGTAVSGANVLTF
>TRBJ2-1|TRBV29-1|-|TRBD2
CSVAIAGAYNEQFF
>TRBJ2-6|TRBV5-1|-|-
CASSKLADTSGANVLTF
>TRBJ1-6|TRBV30|-|-
CAWSLGPSKGALHF
>TRBJ2-7|TRBV27|-|-
CASSPLNRRDGAYEQYF
>TRBJ1-5|TRBV19|-|-
CASSLRGGDNQPQHF
>TRBJ2-3|TRBV27|-|TRBD1
CASSPPPGQETTDTQYF
>TRBJ2-2|TRBV5-1|-|-
CASGSGGGTGELFF
>TRBJ1-2|TRBV19|-|TRBD1
CASSRTGDYGYTF
>TRBJ2-7|TRBV12-5|-|TRBD1
CASGLVPQGAQQYF
>TRBJ2-1|TRBV27|-|TRBD1
CASSAKTGGPYNEQFF
>TRBJ1-5|TRBV19|-|TRBD1
CASSTGGSNQPQHF
>TRBJ2-1|TRBV5-1|-|-
CASSSPDEQFF
>TRBJ2-2|TRBV2|-|TRBD2
CARTGRDTGELFF
>TRBJ1-1|TRBV19|once|TRBD1
CASSVRTGLDTEAFF
>TRBJ2-2|TRBV29-1|few|-
CSVHSGLGELFF
>TRBJ2-3|TRBV4-1|-|TRBD2
CASSHSLAGASTDTQYF
>TRBJ1-3|TRBV19|-|-
CASSRGLGNTIYF
>TRBJ1-6|TRBV15|-|TRBD1
CATSRAGTGGIPLHF
>TRBJ1-2|TRBV6-1|-|-
CASSERGIYYGYTF
>TRBJ2-7|TRBV27|-|TRBD2
CASSELAAPYEQYF
>TRBJ2-7|TRBV6-1|-|TRBD1
CASSEANGQGFEQYF
>TRBJ1-2|TRBV7-8|once|-
CASSGFGSTVYGYTF
>TRBJ2-7|TRBV7-6|-|TRBD1
CASSDGTGYEQYF
>TRBJ2-7|TRBV27|-|TRBD2
CASSSTGLAGDGEQYF
>TRBJ1-1|TRBV19|-|TRBD1
CASSMKGTGGRLRYTEAFF
>TRBJ1-2|TRBV28|-|TRBD1
CASSVGQTNYGYTF
>TRBJ2-5|TRBV29-1|once|TRBD2
CSVGSSGEETQYF
>TRBJ2-3|TRBV2|-|TRBD1
CASSVDRGADTQYF
>TRBJ1-1|TRBV30|-|-
CAWSVRGDTEAFF
>TRBJ2-1|TRBV19|-|TRBD1
CASSTRQGEYNEQFF
>TRBJ1-5|TRBV6-6|-|TRBD1
CASTISGTGVQPQHF
>TRBJ1-1|TRBV19|-|TRBD1
CASRPGQANTEAFF
>TRBJ2-7|TRBV5-6|-|-
CASSRRGEDAYEQYF
>TRBJ1-6|TRBV28|-|TRBD1
CASSSWDSRFGSPLHF
>TRBJ1-5|TRBV6-1|-|TRBD1
CASSSRTGSSQPQHF
>TRBJ1-1|TRBV28|-|-
CASSSSTEAFF
>TRBJ2-7|TRBV30|-|TRBD2
CASLAGNVEQYF
>TRBJ1-1|TRBV30|-|-
CAWKGRGTEAFF